This entry lists 10 T cell receptor beta chains sequenced from one sample in a study of identical twins. TCRdb re-analysed the 5' RACE reads in MiXCR, keeping a single row per CDR3 protein. The sample consists of some 200,000 distinct CDR3 sequences, about 7.5% of them appearing once. This sample also belongs to another study, concerning yellow fever vaccine responses in identical twins.

The sample consisted of memory (CD45RO+) T cells sorted from blood. All receptors derive from a woman aged 18-29 years in good health.

The table lists this clonotype with many counts. The rearrangement links TRBV20-1 to TRBJ2-5, with 7 bases fitting TRBD2. V trimming: 3 bases; J trimming: 2 bases; junction bases outside the gene matches: 15. The germline gives CDR1 DFQATT, CDR2 SNEGSKA (reference sequence). CDR3 size: 17 residues. In nucleotides, the CDR3 is TGCAGTGCTAGCGAAAGCGGGGCTAGTTCGCGTCAAGAGACCCAGTACTTC. Protein product: CSASESGASSRQETQYF.

The chain employs TRBV30 and TRBJ2-7, with 8 bases lining up with TRBD2. J gave up 3 bases and V 3 bases, and 10 bases lay outside the gene matches. Germline V gene data show CDR1 as GTSNPN and CDR2 as SVGIG (reference sequence). The CDR3 extends over 15 amino acids. As DNA, the CDR3 is TGTGCCTGGAGACCAGGACGGGGGGGAGTCTACGAGCAGTACTTC. Translating it yields CAWRPGRGGVYEQYF. Supplemented by reference TRBV30 and TRBJ2-7, the full variable domain reads SQTIHQWPATLVQPVGSPLSLECTVEGTSNPNLYWYRQAAGRGLQLLFYSVGIGQISSEVPQNLSASRPQDRQFILSSKKLLLSDSGFYLCAWRPGRGGVYEQYFGPGTRLTVT.

The table lists this clonotype with a few counts. This chain links TRBV10-3 with TRBJ2-3, with 7 bases aligning to TRBD2. This CDR3 contains 15 residues. V gave up 7 bases and J gave up 2 bases; unmatched junction bases: 9. Germline loops: CDR1 ENHRY, CDR2 SYGVKD. The CDR3, as DNA: TGTGCCATCACCAACCGGGGGGACGACACAGATACGCAGTATTTT. Its translation is CAITNRGDDTDTQYF.

This clonotype came up many times. V usage is TRBV6-5 and J usage is TRBJ1-4; D remains unclear. CDR1 is MNHEY and CDR2 is SVGAGI in the germline V gene. V dropped 0 bases and J dropped 8 bases, with 10 bases sitting between them. The CDR3 is made up of 14 amino acids. The CDR3 DNA reads as TGTGCCAGCAGTTACTCGATAAGGTCGGAAAAACTGTTTTTT. This encodes CASSYSIRSEKLFF.

The chain recombines TRBV27 with TRBJ2-1, with TRBD1 matching 7 bases. Germline assignment: CDR1 MNHEY and CDR2 SMNVEV (reference sequence). V gave up 2 bases and J gave up 6 bases; unmatched junction bases: 10. The CDR3 covers 16 residues. DNA for the CDR3: TGTGCCAGCAGTTTAAGGCCCCCCAGGGGGTCCAATGAGCAGTTCTTC. It specifies CASSLRPPRGSNEQFF.

The J gene is TRBJ2-1, the V gene TRBV4-1; the D gene is possibly TRBD1 (6 bases). The ends were cut back, 4 bases at V and 11 bases at J, with 24 bases in the middle. Germline V gene data show CDR1 as MGHRA and CDR2 as YSYEKL. There are 16 residues in the CDR3. This CDR3 is CASSPRTAVSLRKQFF. Here the CDR3 DNA reads TGCGCCAGCAGCCCGCGGACAGCGGTTAGTTTGCGAAAGCAGTTCTTC.

The V call is TRBV28, the J call TRBJ2-1; tentative D call: TRBD1 (5 bases). The CDR3 runs 15 residues. With 4 bases removed from V and 7 bases from J, the gap between germline ends came to 17 bases. Germline CDR1 is MDHEN and CDR2 is SYDVKM. The CDR3 sequence: CASSSPPGSLNEQFF. The CDR3 bases are TGTGCCAGCAGTTCGCCCCCAGGGTCCCTTAATGAGCAGTTCTTC.

This clonotype was detected many times. V gene TRBV7-2 combines with J gene TRBJ2-7, with D tentatively TRBD2 (6 bases). The CDR3 is 15 residues long. Trimming stripped 1 base from V and 2 bases from J, with 12 bases between. CDR1 is SGHTA, CDR2 FQGNSA, per germline. The DNA of the CDR3 is TGTGCCAGCAGCTTAGGCGGCGGGATAACCTACGAGCAGTACTTC. Its protein is CASSLGGGITYEQYF.

There are many counts of this clonotype. V is TRBV9 and J is TRBJ1-4, with D unresolved. Trimming shortened V by 4 bases and J by 8 bases, and 12 bases separated the two germline ends. The CDR3 loop spans 13 amino acids. The germline V gene encodes CDR1 SGDLS and CDR2 YYNGEE. CDR3 residues: CASSPTANEKLFF. The CDR3 DNA sequence: TGTGCCAGCAGCCCTACTGCAAACGAAAAACTGTTTTTT.

In this sample, this clonotype turned up many times. This chain links TRBV12-3 or TRBV12-4 with TRBJ2-5; perhaps TRBD2 as D (5 bases). This CDR3 contains 14 residues. The V gene lost 3 bases and the J gene lost 3 bases, with 11 bases spanning the gap. The CDR3 loop reads CASSFGDTKETQYF. In DNA, the CDR3 is TGTGCCAGCAGTTTCGGGGATACGAAAGAGACCCAGTACTTC.